This T cell receptor (beta chain) came from a study of T cell changes during pregnancy in multiple sclerosis. V trimming: 0 bases; J trimming: 4 bases; junction bases outside the gene matches: 2. The length of the CDR3 is 15 residues. CDR1 is SGHKS and CDR2 is YYEKEE in the germline V gene (reference sequence). Repertoires were generated with immunoSEQ multiplex PCR, while TCRdb's copy carries only in-frame clones and drops some. Counted here are tens of thousands of clones, roughly nine tenths occurring once; the ten biggest clones make up 0.58%. The clonotype originates from a female donor with multiple sclerosis, enrolled in a pregnancy study. Sequenced here: CD4+ T cells from peripheral blood mononuclear cells, sampled in the first trimester of pregnancy. The chain couples TRBV5-5 to TRBJ2-1; 9 bases align to TRBD2. The CDR3 region is CASSLGLAGYNEQFF. DNA of the CDR3: TGTGCCAGCAGCTTGGGCCTAGCGGGATACAATGAGCAGTTCTTC.